The entry below describes one T cell receptor beta chain. What it binds is unknown. This CDR3 region has 17 residues. This sample was included in a study of identical twins. Study-level results: A partial confounding effect on zero-insertion analyses could come from invariant MAIT and iNKT cells. Within cord blood, abundant beta clonotypes carried fewer insertions, but memory repertoires showed no such trend.

One entry per CDR3 protein results from TCRdb running MiXCR on the 5' RACE reads. Of about 470,000 distinct CDR3 sequences listed, 20% to 30% were seen once; the top ten hold about 3%. This sample was also put to use in a study of T cells expressing NK-cell markers.

Sequencing was carried out using CD4+ T cells sorted from blood. V and J are TRBV21-1 and TRBJ2-2; TRBD1 reflects the table's D call only, with no check against the DNA. TRBV21-1 is a pseudogene locus. The sequence was obtained from a woman between 18 and 29 years old in good health. This CDR3 is CASIKHGDRGWTGELFF. In DNA form, the CDR3 reads TGTGCCAGCATCAAACACGGGGACAGGGGCTGGACCGGGGAGCTGTTTTTT.